This T cell receptor beta chain was sequenced in a study of T cell repertoires in cytomegalovirus infection (dated by TCRdb to the late 2010s). Notes on the research overall: Because public TCR beta signatures pointed to carriage of CMV infection together with the matching HLA type, the HLA type of each donor mattered for the analysis. Broader findings and caveats from the paper: Cumulative frequency of public TCR beta family members discriminated carriers of CMV infection plus the relevant HLA type in this cohort and an independent approximately 360-donor cohort. The ex vivo response was dominated by HLA-C-restricted CMV-specific TCR beta clonotypes, and the single most frequent clonotype in two of eight donors was supplied by these HLA-C-restricted clonotypes.

As to this clonotype: It has no known antigen specificity. The input lacks base qualities; no much larger clone sits a single base away.

The sequencing machine was an Illumina HiSeq 1500. TCRdb reworked the public reads: Q25 trimming with fastp, MiXCR clone assembly, productive beta chains retained. Each entry merges the rows of one CDR3 protein and shows their most common DNA and genes. The sample includes hundreds of thousands of distinct CDR3 sequences, with roughly 24% observed a single time. Of the sample, 8% is held by the ten largest clones. V trim: 0 bases; J trim: 5 bases; unmatched bases: 5. The CDR3, from cysteine to phenylalanine, totals 15 residues. The kept DNA is CDR3 alone, 45 bases in frame from the first base. CDR1 DFQATT and CDR2 SNEGSKA are derived from the germline V gene (reference sequence).

The sequence came from a human donor in good health (CMV status not recorded). Some clones in this sample may be carry-over from other donors' samples. This sequence uses TRBV20-1 and TRBJ2-1; TRBD2 fits 9 bases in the junction. Sequenced material: CD8+ T cells from PBMCs. The base sequence is TGCAGTGCTAGAGATCAAGCGGGGGGTAACAATGAGCAGTTCTTC. The translation is CSARDQAGGNNEQFF.